A selection of T cell receptor beta chains follows, all from one sample in a study of T cell responses to AZD1222 COVID-19 vaccine. Profiling relied on immunoSEQ multiplex PCR, and the TCRdb table lists in-frame clones only, not all of them. Of roughly 180,000 clones in the sample, approximately 92% were seen once. Sequencing was performed on peripheral blood, taken on day 0 of AZD1222 vaccination. The origin of the receptors is an adult in good health. CDR3s include the opening cysteine and the closing phenylalanine or tryptophan. The order of the fields is J gene, V gene, clone size, D gene, CDR3 DNA, CDR3 protein. The D gene is left open where the match is weak. Size tells how often a clone was seen (once, few, many) or the class of an expanded clone, and some rows leave it out.

J gene: TRBJ1-4
V gene: TRBV28
clone size: .
D gene: .
CDR3 DNA: TGTGCCAGCAGGGCAGGAGTGGAACTGTTTTTT
CDR3 protein: CASRAGVELFF

J gene: TRBJ2-3
V gene: TRBV6-5
clone size: .
D gene: TRBD1
CDR3 DNA: TGTGCCAGCAGCGGGACAGGGGGCGCTACAGATACGCAGTATTTT
CDR3 protein: CASSGTGGATDTQYF

J gene: TRBJ1-1
V gene: TRBV5-1
clone size: .
D gene: .
CDR3 DNA: TGCGCCAGCAGCTTGGCAGGGCCTGAAGCTTTCTTT
CDR3 protein: CASSLAGPEAFF

J gene: TRBJ2-5
V gene: TRBV15
clone size: .
D gene: TRBD1
CDR3 DNA: TGTGCCACCAGCAGAGAGCGGGGACAGGGGGAACTAGAGACCCAGTACTTC
CDR3 protein: CATSRERGQGELETQYF

J gene: TRBJ2-5
V gene: TRBV2
clone size: .
D gene: .
CDR3 DNA: TGTGCCAGCAAGGGGTCCCAGATTCAAGAGACCCAGTACTTC
CDR3 protein: CASKGSQIQETQYF

J gene: TRBJ2-1
V gene: TRBV15
clone size: .
D gene: TRBD2
CDR3 DNA: TGTGCCACCAGCAGAGATCAAGGACTAGCGGGGTACAATGAGCAGTTCTTC
CDR3 protein: CATSRDQGLAGYNEQFF

J gene: TRBJ2-7
V gene: TRBV21-1
clone size: .
D gene: .
CDR3 DNA: TGTGCCAGCAGCAAACTAAAAAAGTGGGTCGAGCAGTACTTC
CDR3 protein: CASSKLKKWVEQYF

J gene: TRBJ1-2
V gene: TRBV3-1/TRBV3-2
clone size: .
D gene: .
CDR3 DNA: TGTGCCAGCAGCCAAGATTGGCAGGGAAATGGCTACACCTTC
CDR3 protein: CASSQDWQGNGYTF

J gene: TRBJ1-2
V gene: TRBV7-2
clone size: few
D gene: TRBD1
CDR3 DNA: TGTGCCAGCAGCCCGGGACAGGGCTATGGCTACACCTTC
CDR3 protein: CASSPGQGYGYTF

J gene: TRBJ1-2
V gene: TRBV3-1/TRBV3-2
clone size: .
D gene: .
CDR3 DNA: TGTGCCAGCAGCTTTCGACAGGATAGCTACACCTTC
CDR3 protein: CASSFRQDSYTF

J gene: TRBJ2-7
V gene: TRBV9
clone size: .
D gene: .
CDR3 DNA: TGTGCCAGCAGCGTAGCCAGCGAGGGACACTCCTACGAGCAGTACTTC
CDR3 protein: CASSVASEGHSYEQYF

J gene: TRBJ2-2
V gene: TRBV7-3
clone size: .
D gene: .
CDR3 DNA: TGTGCCAGCAGCTTAATGGGGGGTCAACCCGGGGAGCTGTTTTTT
CDR3 protein: CASSLMGGQPGELFF

J gene: TRBJ2-7
V gene: TRBV7-6
clone size: .
D gene: .
CDR3 DNA: TGTGCCAGCAGCCCTTTCGGCAGGCTCGACGAGCAGTACTTC
CDR3 protein: CASSPFGRLDEQYF

J gene: TRBJ1-1
V gene: TRBV2
clone size: .
D gene: .
CDR3 DNA: TGTGCCAGCAGTATACAAGACACTGAAGCTTTCTTT
CDR3 protein: CASSIQDTEAFF

J gene: TRBJ2-7
V gene: TRBV11-2
clone size: .
D gene: .
CDR3 DNA: TGTGCCAGCAGGAGAGGGGGGCTGTTCTCCTACGAGCAGTACTTC
CDR3 protein: CASRRGGLFSYEQYF

J gene: TRBJ2-1
V gene: TRBV4-1
clone size: .
D gene: TRBD1
CDR3 DNA: TGCGCCAGCAGCTCTCGGACAGGGGCCTCCTACAATGAGCAGTTCTTC
CDR3 protein: CASSSRTGASYNEQFF

J gene: TRBJ2-2
V gene: TRBV19
clone size: .
D gene: .
CDR3 DNA: TGTGCCAGTAGTATGGGGCCGTCTGTGGGGCTGTTTTTT
CDR3 protein: CASSMGPSVGLFF

J gene: TRBJ2-2
V gene: TRBV1
clone size: .
D gene: .
CDR3 DNA: TGCACCAGCAGCCAAGATTCTGCGGCGGGGGGGAACACCGGGGAGCTGTTTTTT
CDR3 protein: CTSSQDSAAGGNTGELFF

J gene: TRBJ2-1
V gene: TRBV11-3
clone size: few
D gene: .
CDR3 DNA: TGTGCCAGCAGCCCCAGGGCTTACAATGAGCAGTTCTTC
CDR3 protein: CASSPRAYNEQFF

J gene: TRBJ1-6
V gene: TRBV14
clone size: .
D gene: .
CDR3 DNA: TGTGCCAGCAGCCAAGAGGGTGGAGGGAGGGGCACGCATTCACCCCTCCACTTT
CDR3 protein: CASSQEGGGRGTHSPLHF

J gene: TRBJ2-3
V gene: TRBV7-9
clone size: .
D gene: TRBD2
CDR3 DNA: TGTGCCAGCGGACCCCGGGGGGGCGACACAGATACGCAGTATTTT
CDR3 protein: CASGPRGGDTDTQYF

J gene: TRBJ1-6
V gene: TRBV5-4
clone size: .
D gene: .
CDR3 DNA: TGTGCCAGCAGCCTACAGCTGGGCGATTCACCCCTCCACTTT
CDR3 protein: CASSLQLGDSPLHF

J gene: TRBJ1-5
V gene: TRBV21-1
clone size: few
D gene: .
CDR3 DNA: TGTGCCAGCAGCAAATGGACAGGCCGCAATCAGCCCCAGCATTTT
CDR3 protein: CASSKWTGRNQPQHF

J gene: TRBJ2-5
V gene: TRBV5-1
clone size: .
D gene: .
CDR3 DNA: TGCGCCAGCAGCCTTCAGGCCCAGGGGTCAAAAGAGACCCAGTACTTC
CDR3 protein: CASSLQAQGSKETQYF

J gene: TRBJ1-2
V gene: TRBV3-1/TRBV3-2
clone size: .
D gene: TRBD1
CDR3 DNA: TGTGCCAGCAACCCATCCGGGACAGGGTATGGCTACACCTTC
CDR3 protein: CASNPSGTGYGYTF

J gene: TRBJ2-7
V gene: TRBV18
clone size: .
D gene: .
CDR3 DNA: TGTGCCAGCCCCCCAGAGCAGTACTTC
CDR3 protein: CASPPEQYF

J gene: TRBJ1-1
V gene: TRBV2
clone size: .
D gene: .
CDR3 DNA: TGTGCCAGCACCCCTCCGGGACATCGGAACACTGAAGCTTTCTTT
CDR3 protein: CASTPPGHRNTEAFF

J gene: TRBJ1-1
V gene: TRBV6-2/TRBV6-3
clone size: .
D gene: .
CDR3 DNA: TGTGCCAGCAGTTACGCCCGACAGTACACTGAAGCTTTCTTT
CDR3 protein: CASSYARQYTEAFF

J gene: TRBJ2-3
V gene: TRBV27
clone size: .
D gene: TRBD2
CDR3 DNA: TGTGCCAGCAGTTTACTCTATCGCGGGGGGCTGGCCACAGATACGCAGTATTTT
CDR3 protein: CASSLLYRGGLATDTQYF

J gene: TRBJ1-1
V gene: TRBV3-1/TRBV3-2
clone size: .
D gene: .
CDR3 DNA: TGTGCCAGCAGCCTTATAGGGGGAGGAGTTGAAGCTTTCTTT
CDR3 protein: CASSLIGGGVEAFF

J gene: TRBJ2-5
V gene: TRBV7-8
clone size: once
D gene: .
CDR3 DNA: TGTGCCAGCAGCTTAGCGAAGGGAACACGGGAGACCCAGTACTTC
CDR3 protein: CASSLAKGTRETQYF

J gene: TRBJ1-5
V gene: TRBV19
clone size: few
D gene: .
CDR3 DNA: TGTGCCAGTATCGGTGCGGGGTTCGGTCAGCCCCAGCATTTT
CDR3 protein: CASIGAGFGQPQHF

J gene: TRBJ2-4
V gene: TRBV6-5
clone size: .
D gene: TRBD1
CDR3 DNA: TGTGCCAGCAGAAACCAACAGGGGGGACCAAACATTCAGTACTTC
CDR3 protein: CASRNQQGGPNIQYF

J gene: TRBJ2-1
V gene: TRBV6-2/TRBV6-3
clone size: .
D gene: .
CDR3 DNA: TGTGCCAGCAGTTATTTCCCCCTATACAATGAGCAGTTCTTC
CDR3 protein: CASSYFPLYNEQFF

J gene: TRBJ2-2
V gene: TRBV23-1
clone size: .
D gene: TRBD1
CDR3 DNA: TGCGCCAGCAGTAGGGGACAGGGATACTTATACACCGGGGAGCTGTTTTTT
CDR3 protein: CASSRGQGYLYTGELFF

J gene: TRBJ2-1
V gene: TRBV30
clone size: .
D gene: .
CDR3 DNA: TGTGCCTGGGCGGAGGGTCCCCCCTCCTACAATGAGCAGTTCTTC
CDR3 protein: CAWAEGPPSYNEQFF

J gene: TRBJ2-7
V gene: TRBV9
clone size: .
D gene: .
CDR3 DNA: TGTGCCAGCAGTGAGTCGGGGACATCCATGGGAGAGCAGTACTTC
CDR3 protein: CASSESGTSMGEQYF

J gene: TRBJ2-7
V gene: TRBV15
clone size: .
D gene: .
CDR3 DNA: TGTGCCACCAGCAATCCTAGCGCATCCTACGAGCAGTACTTC
CDR3 protein: CATSNPSASYEQYF

J gene: TRBJ1-5
V gene: TRBV6-5
clone size: few
D gene: .
CDR3 DNA: TGTGCCAGCAGATTAGACCCGAATCAGCCCCAGCATTTT
CDR3 protein: CASRLDPNQPQHF

J gene: TRBJ2-1
V gene: TRBV28
clone size: .
D gene: TRBD2
CDR3 DNA: TGTGCCAGCAGTAGAAGCGGGGAGGTTGATGAGCAGTTCTTC
CDR3 protein: CASSRSGEVDEQFF

J gene: TRBJ2-1
V gene: TRBV4-3
clone size: once
D gene: .
CDR3 DNA: TGCGCCAGCAGCCAAGTGTCTAGGGGGTACAATGAGCAGTTCTTC
CDR3 protein: CASSQVSRGYNEQFF

J gene: TRBJ2-4
V gene: TRBV24-1
clone size: .
D gene: .
CDR3 DNA: TGTGCCACCAGTGACCCGGGACGCCACGACGACAAAAACATTCAGTACTTC
CDR3 protein: CATSDPGRHDDKNIQYF

J gene: TRBJ2-5
V gene: TRBV7-3
clone size: .
D gene: .
CDR3 DNA: TGTGCCAGCAGCTTTGGACAGAGTGTGTGGGAGACCCAGTACTTC
CDR3 protein: CASSFGQSVWETQYF

J gene: TRBJ2-3
V gene: TRBV6-2/TRBV6-3
clone size: .
D gene: TRBD2
CDR3 DNA: TGTGCCAGCAGTTACTCCCCTAGCGGGGGGGCGACAGATACGCAGTATTTT
CDR3 protein: CASSYSPSGGATDTQYF

J gene: TRBJ2-7
V gene: TRBV5-6
clone size: .
D gene: .
CDR3 DNA: TGTGCCAGCAGCTTGGGTTCCGTGGGGGTCGAGCAGTACTTC
CDR3 protein: CASSLGSVGVEQYF

J gene: TRBJ2-1
V gene: TRBV4-1
clone size: .
D gene: .
CDR3 DNA: TGCGCCAGCAGCCAAGATGCACTAGCACTGTTCTTC
CDR3 protein: CASSQDALALFF

J gene: TRBJ1-2
V gene: TRBV6-2/TRBV6-3
clone size: .
D gene: .
CDR3 DNA: TGTGCCAGCAGTTACCCCGGGCTGAGCTCGCCCTACACCTTC
CDR3 protein: CASSYPGLSSPYTF

J gene: TRBJ1-5
V gene: TRBV24-1
clone size: .
D gene: TRBD1
CDR3 DNA: TGTGCCACAAGCGACAGGGGGAAGAATCAGCCCCAGCATTTT
CDR3 protein: CATSDRGKNQPQHF

J gene: TRBJ1-1
V gene: TRBV6-5
clone size: .
D gene: .
CDR3 DNA: TGTGCCAGCAGAGTGGCGAGTTTTGCCGACACTGAAGCTTTCTTT
CDR3 protein: CASRVASFADTEAFF

J gene: TRBJ2-5
V gene: TRBV24-1
clone size: .
D gene: .
CDR3 DNA: TGTGCCACCAGTGACCCGGGACACCAAGAGACCCAGTACTTC
CDR3 protein: CATSDPGHQETQYF

J gene: TRBJ2-2
V gene: TRBV15
clone size: .
D gene: TRBD1
CDR3 DNA: TGTGCCACCAGCAGAGATAGCCAGGGGGCTTTCACCGGGGAGCTGTTTTTT
CDR3 protein: CATSRDSQGAFTGELFF

J gene: TRBJ1-2
V gene: TRBV7-9
clone size: .
D gene: .
CDR3 DNA: TGTGCCAGCAGCTTAGCGCCAGGGATGGATGGCTACACCTTC
CDR3 protein: CASSLAPGMDGYTF

J gene: TRBJ1-6
V gene: TRBV25-1
clone size: .
D gene: TRBD1
CDR3 DNA: TGTGCCAGCAGTCCGACAGGGGGGGATTCACCCCTCCACTTT
CDR3 protein: CASSPTGGDSPLHF

J gene: TRBJ1-6
V gene: TRBV3-1/TRBV3-2
clone size: .
D gene: TRBD1
CDR3 DNA: TGTGCCAGCAGCCAAGACGGGACAGGGGGCTGGCCCTATAATTCACCCCTCCACTTT
CDR3 protein: CASSQDGTGGWPYNSPLHF

J gene: TRBJ1-1
V gene: TRBV7-9
clone size: once
D gene: .
CDR3 DNA: TGTGCCAGCAGCTTAGATTGGGGTTCCACTGAAGCTTTCTTT
CDR3 protein: CASSLDWGSTEAFF